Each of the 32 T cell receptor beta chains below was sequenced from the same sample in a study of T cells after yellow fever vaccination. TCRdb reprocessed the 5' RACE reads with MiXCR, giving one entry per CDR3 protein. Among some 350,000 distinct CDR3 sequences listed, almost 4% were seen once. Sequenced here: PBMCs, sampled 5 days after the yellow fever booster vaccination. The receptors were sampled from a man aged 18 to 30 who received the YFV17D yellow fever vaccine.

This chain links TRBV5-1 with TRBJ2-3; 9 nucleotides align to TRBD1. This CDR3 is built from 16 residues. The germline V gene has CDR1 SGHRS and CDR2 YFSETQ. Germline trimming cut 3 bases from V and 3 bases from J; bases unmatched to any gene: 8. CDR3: CASSWRTGEGTDTQYF. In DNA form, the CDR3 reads TGCGCCAGCAGCTGGAGGACAGGGGAAGGAACAGATACGCAGTATTTT.

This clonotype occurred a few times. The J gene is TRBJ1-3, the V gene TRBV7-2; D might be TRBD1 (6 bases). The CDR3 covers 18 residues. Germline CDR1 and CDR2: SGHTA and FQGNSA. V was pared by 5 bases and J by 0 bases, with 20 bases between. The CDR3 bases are TGTGCCAGCAGCCCCAGCCCCAGACAGGCGAGCTCTGGAAACACCATATATTTT. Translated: CASSPSPRQASSGNTIYF.

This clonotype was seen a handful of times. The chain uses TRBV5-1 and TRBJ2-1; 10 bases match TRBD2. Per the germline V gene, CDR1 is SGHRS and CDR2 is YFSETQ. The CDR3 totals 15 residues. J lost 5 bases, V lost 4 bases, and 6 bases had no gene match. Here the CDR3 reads CASSPLAGDDNEQFF. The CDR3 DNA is TGCGCCAGCAGCCCGCTAGCGGGGGATGACAATGAGCAGTTCTTC.

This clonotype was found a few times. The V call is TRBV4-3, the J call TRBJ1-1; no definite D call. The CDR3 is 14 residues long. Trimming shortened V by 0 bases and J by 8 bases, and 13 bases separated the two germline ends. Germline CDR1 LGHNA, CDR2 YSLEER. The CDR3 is CASSQEEAAVEAFF. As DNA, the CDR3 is TGCGCCAGCAGCCAAGAAGAAGCGGCAGTCGAAGCTTTCTTT.

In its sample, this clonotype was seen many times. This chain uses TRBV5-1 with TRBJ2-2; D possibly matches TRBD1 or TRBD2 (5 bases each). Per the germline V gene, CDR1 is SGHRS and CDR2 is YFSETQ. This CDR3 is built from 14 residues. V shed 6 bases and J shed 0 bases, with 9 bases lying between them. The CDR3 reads CASTRDPNTGELFF. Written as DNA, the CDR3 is TGCGCCAGCACCCGGGACCCGAACACCGGGGAGCTGTTTTTT.

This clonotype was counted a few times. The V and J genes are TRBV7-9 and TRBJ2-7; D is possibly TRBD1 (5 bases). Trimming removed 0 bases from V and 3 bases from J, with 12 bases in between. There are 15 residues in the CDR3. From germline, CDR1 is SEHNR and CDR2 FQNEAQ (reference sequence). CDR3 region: CASSLADAGFYEQYV. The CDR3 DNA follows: TGTGCCAGCAGCTTAGCAGATGCAGGGTTCTACGAGCAGTACGTC.

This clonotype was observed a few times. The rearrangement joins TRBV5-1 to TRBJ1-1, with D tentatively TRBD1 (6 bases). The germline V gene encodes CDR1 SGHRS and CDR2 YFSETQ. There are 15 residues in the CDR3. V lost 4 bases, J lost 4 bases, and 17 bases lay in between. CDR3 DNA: TGCGCCAGCAGCCGTACAGGGCGGGGCGGCACTGAAGCTTTCTTT. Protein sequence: CASSRTGRGGTEAFF.

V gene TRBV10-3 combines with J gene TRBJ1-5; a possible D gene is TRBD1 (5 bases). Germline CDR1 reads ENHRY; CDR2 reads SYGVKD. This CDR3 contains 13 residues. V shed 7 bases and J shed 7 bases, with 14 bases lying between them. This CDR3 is CAITRGQGQPQHF. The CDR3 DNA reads TGTGCCATCACAAGGGGCCAGGGCCAGCCCCAGCATTTT.

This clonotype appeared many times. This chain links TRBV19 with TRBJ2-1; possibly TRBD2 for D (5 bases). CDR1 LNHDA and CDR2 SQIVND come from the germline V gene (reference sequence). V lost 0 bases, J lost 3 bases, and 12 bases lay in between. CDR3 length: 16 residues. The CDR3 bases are TGTGCCAGTAGTATAGATCTCGGACTGGACTACAATGAGCAGTTCTTC. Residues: CASSIDLGLDYNEQFF. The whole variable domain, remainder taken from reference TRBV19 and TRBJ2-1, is DGGITQSPKYLFRKEGQNVTLSCEQNLNHDAMYWYRQDPGQGLRLIYYSQIVNDFQKGDIAEGYSVSREKKESFPLTVTSAQKNPTAFYLCASSIDLGLDYNEQFFGPGTRLTVL.

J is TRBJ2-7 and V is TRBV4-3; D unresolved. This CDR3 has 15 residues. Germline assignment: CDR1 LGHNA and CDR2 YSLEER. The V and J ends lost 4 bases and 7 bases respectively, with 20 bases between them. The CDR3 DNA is TGCGCCAGCAGCCCATCCACCGGCACTGCCGAAGAGCAGTACGTC. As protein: CASSPSTGTAEEQYV.

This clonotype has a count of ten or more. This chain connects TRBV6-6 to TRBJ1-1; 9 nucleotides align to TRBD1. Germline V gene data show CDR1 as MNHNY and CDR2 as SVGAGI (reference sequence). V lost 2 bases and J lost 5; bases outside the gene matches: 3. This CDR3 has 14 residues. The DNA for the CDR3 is TGTGCCAGCAGTTACGCGGGACAGGGAACTGAAGCTTTCTTT. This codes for CASSYAGQGTEAFF.

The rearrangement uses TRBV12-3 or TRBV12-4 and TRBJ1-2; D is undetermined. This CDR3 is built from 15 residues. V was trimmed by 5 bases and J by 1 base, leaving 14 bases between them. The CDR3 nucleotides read TGTGCCAGCAGTCTCCACAGTTTAATTAACTATGGCTACACCTTC. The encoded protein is CASSLHSLINYGYTF.

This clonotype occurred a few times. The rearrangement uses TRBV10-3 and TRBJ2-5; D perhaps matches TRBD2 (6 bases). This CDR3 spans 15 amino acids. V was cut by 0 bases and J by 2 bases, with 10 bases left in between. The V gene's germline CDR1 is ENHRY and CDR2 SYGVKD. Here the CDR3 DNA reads TGTGCCATCAGTGAGTCTGGGGGGAGGCAAGAGACCCAGTACTTC. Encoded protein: CAISESGGRQETQYF.

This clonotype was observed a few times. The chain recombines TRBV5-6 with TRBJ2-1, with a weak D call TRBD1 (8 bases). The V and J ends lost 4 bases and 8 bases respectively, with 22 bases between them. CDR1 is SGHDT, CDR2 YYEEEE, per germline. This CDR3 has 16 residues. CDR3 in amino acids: CASSTGQGIAGDEQFF. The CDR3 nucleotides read TGTGCCAGCAGCACCGGACAGGGCATCGCGGGGGATGAGCAGTTCTTC.

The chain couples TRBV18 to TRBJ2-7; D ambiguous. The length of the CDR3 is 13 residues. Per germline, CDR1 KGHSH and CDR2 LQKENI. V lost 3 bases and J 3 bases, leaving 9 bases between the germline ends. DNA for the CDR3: TGTGCCAGCTCACCGCGGCACGACTACGAGCAGTACTTC. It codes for CASSPRHDYEQYF.

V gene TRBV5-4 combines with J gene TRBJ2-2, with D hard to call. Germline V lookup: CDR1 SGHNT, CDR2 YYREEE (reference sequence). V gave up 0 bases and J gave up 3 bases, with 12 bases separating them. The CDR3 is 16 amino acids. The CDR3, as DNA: TGTGCCAGCAGCTTGGCAGGAATTCAGGACACCGGGGAGCTGTTTTTT. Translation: CASSLAGIQDTGELFF.

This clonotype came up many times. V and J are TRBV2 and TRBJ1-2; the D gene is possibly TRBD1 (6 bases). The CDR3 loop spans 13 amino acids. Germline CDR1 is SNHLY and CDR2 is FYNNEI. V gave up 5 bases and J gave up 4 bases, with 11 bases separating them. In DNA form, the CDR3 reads TGTGCCAGCAGTATTGGACAGTCCTATGGCTACACCTTC. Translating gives CASSIGQSYGYTF. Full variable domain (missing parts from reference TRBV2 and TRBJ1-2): EPEVTQTPSHQVTQMGQEVILRCVPISNHLYFYWYRQILGQKVEFLVSFYNNEISEKSEIFDDQFSVERPDGSNFTLKIRSTKLEDSAMYFCASSIGQSYGYTFGSGTRLTVV.

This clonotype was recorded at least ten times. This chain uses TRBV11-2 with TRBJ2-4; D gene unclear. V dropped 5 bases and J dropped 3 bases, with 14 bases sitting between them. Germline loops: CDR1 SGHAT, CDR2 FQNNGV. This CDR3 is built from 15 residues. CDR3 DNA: TGTGCCAGCAGCCACTATGCGGACGGCAAAAACATTCAGTACTTC. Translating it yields CASSHYADGKNIQYF. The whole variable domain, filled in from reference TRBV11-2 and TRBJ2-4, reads EAGVAQSPRYKIIEKRQSVAFWCNPISGHATLYWYQQILGQGPKLLIQFQNNGVVDDSQLPKDRFSAERLKGVDSTLKIQPAKLEDSAVYLCASSHYADGKNIQYFGAGTRLSVL.

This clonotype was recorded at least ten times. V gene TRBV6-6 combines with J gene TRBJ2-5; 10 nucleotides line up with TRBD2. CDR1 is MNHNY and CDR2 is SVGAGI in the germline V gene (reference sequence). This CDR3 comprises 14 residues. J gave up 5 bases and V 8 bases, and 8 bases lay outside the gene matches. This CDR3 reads CASQLLAGQETQYF. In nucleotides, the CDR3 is TGTGCCAGCCAACTACTAGCGGGACAGGAGACCCAGTACTTC.

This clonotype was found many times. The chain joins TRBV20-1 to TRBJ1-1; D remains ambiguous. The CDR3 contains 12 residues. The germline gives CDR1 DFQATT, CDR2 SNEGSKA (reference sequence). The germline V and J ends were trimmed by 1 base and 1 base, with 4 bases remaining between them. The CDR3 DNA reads TGCAGTGCTAGAGGACAGAACACTGAAGCTTTCTTT. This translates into CSARGQNTEAFF.

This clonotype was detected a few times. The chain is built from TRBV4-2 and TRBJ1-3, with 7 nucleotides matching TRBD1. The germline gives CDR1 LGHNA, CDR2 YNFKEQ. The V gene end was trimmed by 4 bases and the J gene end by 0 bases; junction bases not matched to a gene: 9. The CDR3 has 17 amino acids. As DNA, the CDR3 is TGTGCCAGCAGCCTGGAAGGGACAGCGAGCTCTGGAAACACCATATATTTT. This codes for CASSLEGTASSGNTIYF.

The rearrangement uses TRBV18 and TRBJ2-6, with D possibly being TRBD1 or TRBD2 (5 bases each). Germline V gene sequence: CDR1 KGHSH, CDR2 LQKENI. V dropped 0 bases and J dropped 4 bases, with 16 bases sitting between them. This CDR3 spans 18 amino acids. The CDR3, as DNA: TGTGCCAGCTCACCACCGGATTGGGGGTGGCCCGGGGCCAACGTCCTGACTTTC. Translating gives CASSPPDWGWPGANVLTF.

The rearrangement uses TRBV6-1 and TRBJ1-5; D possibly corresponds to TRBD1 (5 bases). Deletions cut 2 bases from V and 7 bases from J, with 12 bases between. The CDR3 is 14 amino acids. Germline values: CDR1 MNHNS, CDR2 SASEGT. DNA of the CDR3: TGTGCCAGCAGTGAATTGGGGGGTAGGCAGCCCCAGCATTTT. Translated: CASSELGGRQPQHF.

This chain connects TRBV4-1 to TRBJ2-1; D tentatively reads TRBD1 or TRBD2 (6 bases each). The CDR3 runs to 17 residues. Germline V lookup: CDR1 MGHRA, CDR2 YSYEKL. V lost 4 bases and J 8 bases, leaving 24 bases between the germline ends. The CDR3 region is CASSPSKRWGAIDEQFF. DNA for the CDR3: TGCGCCAGCAGCCCCTCTAAGCGTTGGGGGGCGATTGATGAGCAGTTCTTC.

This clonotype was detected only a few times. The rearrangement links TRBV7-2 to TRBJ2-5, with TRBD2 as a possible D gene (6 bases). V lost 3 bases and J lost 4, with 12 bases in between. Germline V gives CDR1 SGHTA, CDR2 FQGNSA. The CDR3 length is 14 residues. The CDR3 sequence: CASSLRRGGETQYF. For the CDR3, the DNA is TGTGCCAGCAGCTTGCGAAGGGGAGGAGAGACCCAGTACTTC.

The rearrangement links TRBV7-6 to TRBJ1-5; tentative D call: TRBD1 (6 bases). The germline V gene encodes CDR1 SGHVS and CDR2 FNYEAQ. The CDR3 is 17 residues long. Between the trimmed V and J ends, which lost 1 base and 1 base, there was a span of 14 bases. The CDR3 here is CASSLGAGARSNQPQHF. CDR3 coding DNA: TGTGCCAGCAGCTTAGGAGCAGGGGCTCGGAGCAATCAGCCCCAGCATTTT.

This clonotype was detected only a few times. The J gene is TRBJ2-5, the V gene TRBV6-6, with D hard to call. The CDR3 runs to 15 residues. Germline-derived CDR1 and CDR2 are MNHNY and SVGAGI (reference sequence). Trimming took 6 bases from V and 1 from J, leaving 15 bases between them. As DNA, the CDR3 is TGTGCCAGCAGCCGGTCGTGGGAAGGCCAAGAGACCCAGTACTTC. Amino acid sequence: CASSRSWEGQETQYF.

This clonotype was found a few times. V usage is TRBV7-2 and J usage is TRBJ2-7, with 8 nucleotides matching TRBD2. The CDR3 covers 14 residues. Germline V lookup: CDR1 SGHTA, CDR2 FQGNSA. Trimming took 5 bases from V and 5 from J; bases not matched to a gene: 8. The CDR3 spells CASSIWTSQDEQYF. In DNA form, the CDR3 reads TGTGCCAGCAGCATCTGGACTAGCCAGGACGAGCAGTACTTC.

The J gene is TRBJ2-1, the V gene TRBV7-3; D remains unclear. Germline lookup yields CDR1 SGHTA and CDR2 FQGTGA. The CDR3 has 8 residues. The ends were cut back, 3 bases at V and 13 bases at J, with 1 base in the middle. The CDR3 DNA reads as TGTGCCAGCAGCTTTCAGTTCTTC. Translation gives CASSFQFF. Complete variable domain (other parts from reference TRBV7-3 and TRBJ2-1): GAGVSQTPSNKVTEKGKYVELRCDPISGHTALYWYRQSLGQGPEFLIYFQGTGAADDSGLPNDRFFAVRPEGSVSTLKIQRTERGDSAVYLCASSFQFFGPGTRLTVL.

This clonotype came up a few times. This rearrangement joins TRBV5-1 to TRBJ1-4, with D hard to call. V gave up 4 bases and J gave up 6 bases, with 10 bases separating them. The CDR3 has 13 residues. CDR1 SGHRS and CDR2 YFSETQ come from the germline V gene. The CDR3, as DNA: TGCGCCAGCAGCGCGCGAGGGTATGAAAAACTGTTTTTT. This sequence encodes CASSARGYEKLFF. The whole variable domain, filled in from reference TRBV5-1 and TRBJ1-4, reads KAGVTQTPRYLIKTRGQQVTLSCSPISGHRSVSWYQQTPGQGLQFLFEYFSETQRNKGNFPGRFSGRQFSNSRSEMNVSTLELGDSALYLCASSARGYEKLFFGSGTQLSVL.

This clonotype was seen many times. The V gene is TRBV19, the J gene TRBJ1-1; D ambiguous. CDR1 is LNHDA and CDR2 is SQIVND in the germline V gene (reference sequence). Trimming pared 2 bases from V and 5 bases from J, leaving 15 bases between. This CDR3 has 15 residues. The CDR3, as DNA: TGTGCCAGTAGTATACCAGAGGCCGACGGAACTGAAGCTTTCTTT. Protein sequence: CASSIPEADGTEAFF.

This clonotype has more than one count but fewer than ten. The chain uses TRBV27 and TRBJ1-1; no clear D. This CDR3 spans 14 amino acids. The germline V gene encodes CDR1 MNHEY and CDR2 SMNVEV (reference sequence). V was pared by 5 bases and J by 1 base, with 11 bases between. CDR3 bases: TGTGCCAGCAGTCAAGGATCGGGGAACACTGAAGCTTTCTTT. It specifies CASSQGSGNTEAFF.